The TCR beta chain under discussion was sequenced for a study of shared clonotypes between healthy human individuals. When replicate PCRs were run on sorted subsets, they used 200 to 250 ng DNA, 30,000 to 35,000 T cell genomes. Generated by immunoSEQ multiplex PCR, the TCRdb table keeps only in-frame clones and is missing some. The table records fewer than 800,000 clones, around 92% of them present only once. Selected positively for CCR7 and CD45RO-negative, naive CD8 cells excluded terminally differentiated effector memory CD45RA+ cells. Germline V lookup: CDR1 MNHEY, CDR2 SVGAGI. This CDR3 region has 14 residues. The germline V and J ends were trimmed by 5 bases and 7 bases, with 15 bases remaining between them.

The sequence was collected from a man aged 25 to 40 in good health. Specimen: naive CD8+ T cells sorted from blood. J is TRBJ1-5 and V is TRBV6-5; D remains unclear. CDR3 sequence: CASSPFDVGQPQHF. DNA of the CDR3: TGTGCCAGCAGTCCATTTGACGTCGGACAGCCCCAGCATTTT.